This is a list of T cell receptor beta chains from one sample in a study of tumor-infiltrating lymphocytes in primary liver carcinoma. Via MiXCR, TCRdb re-called the multiplex PCR reads, giving one row per CDR3 protein. This sample has fewer than 350,000 distinct CDR3 sequences, with over 55% found just once. The sample taken for sequencing was peripheral blood. The receptor set was obtained from a man aged 40-49 years with primary liver carcinoma and hepatitis B virus infection. Both conserved end residues are part of each CDR3. The order of the fields is J gene, clone size, D gene, V gene, CDR3 DNA, CDR3 protein. The D gene is left open where the match is weak. Clone size, where shown, is once, few, many, or a class for clones that have expanded.

>TRBJ1-2|.|.|TRBV14
TGTGCCAGCAGCCAAGAATATGGGGTTGGAGGCTACACCTTC
CASSQEYGVGGYTF
>TRBJ2-1|.|.|TRBV12-3/TRBV12-4
TGTGCCAGCACCGAAACAGGGTATGAGCAGTTCTTC
CASTETGYEQFF
>TRBJ2-6|.|TRBD2|TRBV5-4
TGTGCCAGCAGCTCGGGACTAGTGGGCTCTGGGGCCAACGTCCTGACTTTC
CASSSGLVGSGANVLTF
>TRBJ1-1|many|.|TRBV6-1
TGTGCCAGCGTAAAACGATGGGCCTCTATGAACACTGAAGCTTTCTTT
CASVKRWASMNTEAFF
>TRBJ2-7|.|TRBD2|TRBV5-4
TGTGCCAGCAGCCCAGGACTAGCGGGAGGAGACGAGCAGTACTTC
CASSPGLAGGDEQYF
>TRBJ2-1|.|TRBD2|TRBV29-1
TGCAGCGTTGGAGGCGGGCGCACTAGCGGGAATCGGTATAATGAGCAGTTCTTC
CSVGGGRTSGNRYNEQFF
>TRBJ2-7|.|.|TRBV11-2
TGTGCCAGCAGCCTCAACGTGCCCTACGAGCAGTACTTC
CASSLNVPYEQYF
>TRBJ1-2|few|.|TRBV6-5
TGTGCCAGCAGTTACGGGGGATACTATGGCTACACCTTC
CASSYGGYYGYTF
>TRBJ1-5|.|.|TRBV28
TGTGCCAGCAGCGGAGGCTCAAGTCAGCCCCAGCATTTT
CASSGGSSQPQHF
>TRBJ2-3|.|.|TRBV28
TGTGCCAGCAGAGCTAGCAGCTTTTACACAGATACGCAGTATTTT
CASRASSFYTDTQYF
>TRBJ1-1|many|TRBD1|TRBV29-1
TGCAGCGTTGAAGCCCAGGGGGGGGGCACTGAAGCTTTCTTT
CSVEAQGGGTEAFF
>TRBJ2-6|.|.|TRBV19
TGTGCCAGTATTATGAGGGCCCTGACGGGTACTGGGGCCAACGTCCTGACTTTC
CASIMRALTGTGANVLTF
>TRBJ1-4|.|.|TRBV10-2
TGCGCCAGCACTGAGTCGAGTGGGACACCGTTTGAAAAACTGTTTTTT
CASTESSGTPFEKLFF
>TRBJ2-7|.|.|TRBV2
TGTGCCAGCTGTCAGTACCACGAGCAGTACTTC
CASCQYHEQYF
>TRBJ1-1|.|.|TRBV30
TGTGCCTGGAGTGTCCGGACGACAGGCTCAGAGACGACTCTCTTT
CAWSVRTTGSETTLF
>TRBJ2-7|many|.|TRBV30
TGTGCCTGGAGTGCGCTCAGGGGAGGGGGCTACGAGCAGTACTTC
CAWSALRGGGYEQYF
>TRBJ2-7|.|.|TRBV18
TGTGCCAGCTCACCGGTTGCGTCCTACGAGCAGTACTTC
CASSPVASYEQYF
>TRBJ2-1|medium-sized|TRBD2|TRBV6-5
TGTGCCAGCAGTTGGACTAGCGGGAGGGCCGGGGAAAAGCAGTTCTTC
CASSWTSGRAGEKQFF
>TRBJ2-3|.|.|TRBV11-2
TGTGCCAGCAGCTTAGTATATGGAGCATGCTTATCCTATGACGAGCAGTATTTT
CASSLVYGACLSYDEQYF
>TRBJ1-1|.|.|TRBV6-2/TRBV6-3
TGTGCCATCAGTTACGGCGGCAGGGTTGACACTGAAGCTTTCTTT
CAISYGGRVDTEAFF
>TRBJ1-3|few|.|TRBV11-2
TGTGCCAGCAGCTTAGATCGACAGGCGTTCTCTGGAAACACCATATATTTT
CASSLDRQAFSGNTIYF
>TRBJ2-4|.|.|TRBV11-1
TGTACCAGCAGCCTTACCGACTCGTGCCTCATTCAGTACTTC
CTSSLTDSCLIQYF
>TRBJ2-5|once|.|TRBV28
TGTGCCAGCAGTGGGGTCCACATCAGGCAGGCCCAGTACTTC
CASSGVHIRQAQYF
>TRBJ2-5|.|TRBD1|TRBV5-1
TGCGCCGGCAGCCTATTCGGACAGGGGGCGTCGGAGACCCAGTACTTC
CAGSLFGQGASETQYF
>TRBJ1-2|few|.|TRBV5-6
TGTGCCAGCAGCTTGAACAGATTTAACTATGGCTACACCTTC
CASSLNRFNYGYTF
>TRBJ2-1|few|.|TRBV4-1
TGCGCCAGCAGCCCTCCCCCCTACAATGAGCAGTTCTTC
CASSPPPYNEQFF
>TRBJ2-1|.|TRBD2|TRBV6-2/TRBV6-3
TGTGCCAGCTCTCCTAGCGGGGGTAATGAGCAGTTCTTC
CASSPSGGNEQFF
>TRBJ2-1|.|TRBD2|TRBV28
TGTGCCGGCAGTTTTCAGATTAGCGGGAGACATCTCAATGAGCAGTTCTTC
CAGSFQISGRHLNEQFF
>TRBJ2-1|.|.|TRBV5-1
TGCGCCAGCAGCTTGGGGGGAGGAACCTTCTACATTGAGCAGTTCTTC
CASSLGGGTFYIEQFF
>TRBJ2-3|.|.|TRBV30
TGTGCCTGGAGTCTACGATCGGGACTCTCTAGCACAGATACGCAGTATTTT
CAWSLRSGLSSTDTQYF